This TCR beta chain was obtained from a study of cytomegalovirus exposure and HLA in healthy donors. Study-level findings and limits: The majority of TCR sequences were rare, yet some public TCRs appeared in many donors. Only CMV serostatus was available as immune exposure information.

Germline CDR1 MNHEY, CDR2 SMNVEV (reference sequence). The CDR3 length is 15 residues. The trim removed 1 base at V and 2 bases at J, leaving 3 bases unmatched. Primers for the PCR totalled 60 Vbeta and 13 Jbeta. The table came from immunoSEQ multiplex PCR; TCRdb's copy has only in-frame clones and leaves some out. The data show over 65,000 clones, 60% to 80% seen once. Worth noting for this clone: Its specificity is unknown.

This chain uses TRBV27 with TRBJ2-7; TRBD2 matches 9 bases. The receptor's source is a man aged 50 to 60 in good health and CMV-seronegative. The sequenced material came from PBMCs. Here the CDR3 reads CASSLLAGATYEQYF. CDR3 in DNA: TGTGCCAGCAGTTTATTAGCGGGGGCGACCTACGAGCAGTACTTC.